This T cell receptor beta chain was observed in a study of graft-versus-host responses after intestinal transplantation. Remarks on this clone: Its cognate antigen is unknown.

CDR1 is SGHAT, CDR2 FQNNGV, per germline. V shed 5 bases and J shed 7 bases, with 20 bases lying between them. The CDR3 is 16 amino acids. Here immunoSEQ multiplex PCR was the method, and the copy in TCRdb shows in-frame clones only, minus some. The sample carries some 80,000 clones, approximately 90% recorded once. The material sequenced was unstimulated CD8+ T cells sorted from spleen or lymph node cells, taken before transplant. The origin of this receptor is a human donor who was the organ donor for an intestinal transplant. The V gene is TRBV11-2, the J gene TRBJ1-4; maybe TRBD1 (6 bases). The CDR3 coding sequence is TGTGCCAGCAGCATCCAAGGGGGGGCGCGGGGTGAAAAACTGTTTTTT. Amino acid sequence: CASSIQGGARGEKLFF.